The sequence of this T cell receptor beta chain was determined in a study of T-cell reconstitution after alpha-beta-depleted transplantation in children. The length of the CDR3 is 15 residues. The V and J ends lost 6 bases and 6 bases, in that order; junction bases with no gene match: 8. Looked up from germline, CDR1 is SNHLY and CDR2 is FYNNEI. Preparation of the TCRbeta library involved a method that used unique molecular identifiers. Via MiXCR, TCRdb re-called the PCR reads, giving one row per CDR3 protein. This sample has some 830,000 distinct CDR3 sequences, with roughly 16% found just once. Ten or more counts support this clonotype. What it recognizes is unknown. General study points: At around two months after transplant, the alpha-beta T cells were reportedly derived from several hundred expanded clones that came from non-depleted graft cells.

This chain joins TRBV2 and TRBJ2-1; 10 bases are a match to TRBD2. The sequence came from a male patient between 5 and 17 years old who had a stem cell transplant for acute lymphoblastic leukemia, so the T cells may come from the graft donor. The material sequenced was PBMCs, mostly from graft donor cells, taken 360 days after TCRalphabeta/CD19-depleted stem cell transplant. The CDR3, as DNA: TGTGCCAGCAGAGCGCGGCCTAGCGGGAGCAATGAGCAGTTCTTC. Translating gives CASRARPSGSNEQFF.